The clone carrying this T cell receptor (beta chain) was found once. Naive CD8 cells lacked CD45RO, underwent positive selection for CCR7 and left out terminally differentiated effector memory CD45RA+ cells. This sample was included in a study of shared clonotypes between healthy human individuals. The CDR3 consists of 16 residues. Germline CDR1 is SGDLS and CDR2 is YYNGEE. The V segment lost 3 bases and the J segment 4 bases; nucleotides outside the gene matches: 6. Profiled with immunoSEQ multiplex PCR; TCRdb holds only in-frame clones, not every one. This table holds roughly 2 million clones, roughly 94% found once.

The V and J genes are TRBV9 and TRBJ2-2, with 10 bases that match TRBD2. Sequenced: naive CD8+ T cells sorted from blood. This receptor was obtained from a man between 18 and 29 years old in good health. CDR3 sequence: CASSDRLAGFTGELFF. As DNA, the CDR3 is TGTGCCAGCAGCGACCGACTAGCGGGTTTCACCGGGGAGCTGTTTTTT.